Below, 25 T cell receptor beta chains from the same sample are listed, as sequenced in a study of T cell responses to AZD1222 COVID-19 vaccine. TCRdb keeps only in-frame clones here, not all; method: immunoSEQ multiplex PCR. The sample has 60,000 to 100,000 clones, around 87% seen once. The specimen comprised peripheral blood, sampled on day 0 of AZD1222 vaccination. Every receptor here comes from an adult in good health.

This chain's CDR3 is CAISDTAGWTEAFF. As DNA, the CDR3 is TGTGCCATCAGTGATACCGCGGGGTGGACTGAAGCTTTCTTT. The chain joins TRBV10-3 to TRBJ1-1; D gene uncertain. Germline-derived CDR1 and CDR2 are ENHRY and SYGVKD. The length of the CDR3 is 14 residues. V dropped 3 bases and J dropped 5 bases, with 13 bases sitting between them.

The chain carries TRBV18 and TRBJ1-1; perhaps TRBD1 as D (5 bases). V gave up 3 bases and J gave up 0 bases, with 17 bases separating them. Germline CDR1 is KGHSH and CDR2 is LQKENI. The CDR3 loop spans 17 amino acids. The CDR3 loop is CASSPLGVGTMNTEAFF. DNA of the CDR3: TGTGCCAGCTCACCGTTGGGGGTGGGGACCATGAACACTGAAGCTTTCTTT. Looking up the rest from reference TRBV18 and TRBJ1-1 gives the full variable domain: NAGVMQNPRHLVRRRGQEARLRCSPMKGHSHVYWYRQLPEEGLKFMVYLQKENIIDESGMPKERFSAEFPKEGPSILRIQQVVRGDSAAYFCASSPLGVGTMNTEAFFGQGTRLTVV.

V and J are TRBV27 and TRBJ2-7, with TRBD2 matching over 15 bases. This CDR3 region has 13 residues. Germline CDR1 is MNHEY and CDR2 is SMNVEV (reference sequence). Trimming at V came to 4 bases and at J to 11 bases, leaving 3 bases not matched to a gene. This CDR3 is CASSSRTSGREYF. For the CDR3, the DNA is TGTGCCAGCAGTTCCCGGACTAGCGGGAGGGAGTACTTC.

This chain uses TRBV16 with TRBJ2-3; TRBD2 matches 10 bases. The CDR3 is 14 amino acids. The V gene's germline CDR1 is KGHSY and CDR2 FQNENV. Trimming at V came to 4 bases and at J to 6 bases, leaving 4 bases not matched to a gene. For the CDR3, the DNA is TGTGCCAGCAGCCCGGGACTAGCGTCGGATACGCAGTATTTT. It codes for CASSPGLASDTQYF.

The rearrangement uses TRBV6-5 and TRBJ2-3; no firm D call. Germline V gene lookup returns CDR1 MNHEY and CDR2 SVGAGI. Trimming stripped 10 bases from V and 6 bases from J, with 11 bases between. This CDR3 region has 11 residues. The CDR3 DNA sequence: TGTGCCACCCGGCAGTCCGATACGCAGTATTTT. Its translation: CATRQSDTQYF.

The chain has TRBV10-1 and TRBJ2-1, with 7 nucleotides matching TRBD2. The CDR3 is 15 amino acids. Germline trimming cut 7 bases from V and 0 bases from J; bases unmatched to any gene: 6. Germline V CDR1 and CDR2: WNHNN, SYGVQD (reference sequence). Here the CDR3 DNA reads TGCGCCAGCACCAAGGGCGGGAGCTCCTACAATGAGCAGTTCTTC. Encoded protein: CASTKGGSSYNEQFF.

The chain recombines TRBV4-1 with TRBJ1-5; D may be TRBD1 (5 bases). Germline assignment: CDR1 MGHRA and CDR2 YSYEKL. V was cut by 0 bases and J by 7 bases, with 10 bases left in between. The CDR3 is made up of 14 amino acids. The CDR3 sequence: CASSQDGRGQPQHF. The CDR3 bases are TGCGCCAGCAGCCAAGACGGAAGGGGACAGCCCCAGCATTTT.

The chain employs TRBV6-5 and TRBJ2-7, with TRBD2 matching over 8 bases. V was pared by 5 bases and J by 5 bases, with 8 bases of the junction left unmatched. In germline, CDR1 is MNHEY, CDR2 SVGAGI. The CDR3 is 14 residues long. The CDR3, as DNA: TGTGCCAGCAGTCCGCCGGGGGGGCGCAACGAGCAGTACTTC. It is translated as CASSPPGGRNEQYF.

This rearrangement joins TRBV19 to TRBJ1-5, with 7 nucleotides matching TRBD1. The V gene's germline CDR1 is LNHDA and CDR2 SQIVND (reference sequence). The length of the CDR3 is 13 residues. The ends lost 5 bases at V and 7 bases at J; junction bases unmatched: 5. The CDR3 DNA reads as TGTGCCAGTAGTCCCGACAGGGAACAGCCCCAGCATTTT. It is translated as CASSPDREQPQHF. The full variable domain, its missing parts supplied by reference TRBV19 and TRBJ1-5, is DGGITQSPKYLFRKEGQNVTLSCEQNLNHDAMYWYRQDPGQGLRLIYYSQIVNDFQKGDIAEGYSVSREKKESFPLTVTSAQKNPTAFYLCASSPDREQPQHFGDGTRLSIL.

This clone was seen only once. The chain employs TRBV7-3 and TRBJ2-3; TRBD2 aligns across 9 bases. With V trimmed by 0 bases and J by 6 bases, 4 bases remained unmatched. The germline V gene has CDR1 SGHTA and CDR2 FQGTGA. CDR3 length: 15 amino acids. The CDR3 protein is CASSLTAGGRDTQYF. The CDR3 DNA reads as TGTGCCAGCAGCTTAACGGCGGGAGGGCGGGATACGCAGTATTTT.

The chain recombines TRBV9 with TRBJ1-3; a possible D gene is TRBD1 (5 bases). This CDR3 is 16 amino acids long. The V end lost 4 bases, the J end lost 2 bases, and 16 bases lay between the germline ends. CDR1 is SGDLS and CDR2 is YYNGEE in the germline V gene. The CDR3 nucleotides are TGTGCCAGCAGCCTCAGACAGCCCTCCGCTGGAAACACCATATATTTT. Translating it yields CASSLRQPSAGNTIYF.

There are a few counts of this clone. The gene calls are TRBV19 and TRBJ2-3; no firm D call. Germline V gives CDR1 LNHDA, CDR2 SQIVND (reference sequence). The length of the CDR3 is 12 residues. The germline V and J ends were trimmed by 6 bases and 5 bases, with 9 bases remaining between them. DNA for the CDR3: TGTGCCAGTAGACAGACTGGAGATACGCAGTATTTT. As protein: CASRQTGDTQYF.

This clone is a singleton in its sample. This sequence joins TRBV3-1 (or the pseudogene TRBV3-2) and TRBJ2-5; no definite D call. V dropped 4 bases and J dropped 2 bases, with 2 bases sitting between them. Germline V gene lookup returns CDR1 LGHDT and CDR2 YNNKEL (reference sequence). This CDR3 comprises 11 residues. CDR3 coding DNA: TGTGCCAGCAGCCTACAAGAGACCCAGTACTTC. This encodes CASSLQETQYF.

This chain uses TRBV18 with TRBJ1-1; D gene ambiguous. CDR3 size: 12 residues. Germline-derived CDR1 and CDR2 are KGHSH and LQKENI. Trimming pared 4 bases from V and 7 bases from J, leaving 10 bases between. Here the CDR3 DNA reads TGTGCCAGCTCACGTACAGAGTTTGAAGCTTTCTTT. Protein product: CASSRTEFEAFF.

J is TRBJ2-5 and V is TRBV6-5; D is ambiguous. V lost 6 bases to trimming and J lost 12 bases, with 14 bases between them. The CDR3 is 11 residues long. Germline-derived CDR1 and CDR2 are MNHEY and SVGAGI. The DNA of the CDR3 is TGTGCCAGCAGGACTGGACCTAAGGAGTACTTC. Encoded protein: CASRTGPKEYF.

This chain joins TRBV12-3 or TRBV12-4 and TRBJ2-7; a weak D match, TRBD1 (6 bases). Deletions cut 7 bases from V and 3 bases from J, with 13 bases between. This CDR3 has 13 amino acids. CDR3 bases: TGTGCCAGCACCCAAACAGGGTACTACGAGCAGTACTTC. As protein: CASTQTGYYEQYF.

This sequence joins TRBV7-2 and TRBJ2-1; the D gene is possibly TRBD2 (5 bases). Germline-derived CDR1 and CDR2 are SGHTA and FQGNSA. The CDR3 is made up of 11 amino acids. Trimming cost V 6 bases and J 9 bases, with 9 bases left between them. As DNA, the CDR3 is TGTGCCAGCAGTACCGAGGGTGAGCAGTTCTTC. The encoded protein is CASSTEGEQFF.

V usage is TRBV11-2 and J usage is TRBJ1-2, with 8 bases identical to TRBD1. Germline loops: CDR1 SGHAT, CDR2 FQNNGV. V was pared by 0 bases and J by 7 bases, with 7 bases of the junction left unmatched. The CDR3 length is 15 residues. This CDR3 reads CASSLEGRGQAGYTF. CDR3 in DNA: TGTGCCAGCAGCTTAGAGGGCAGGGGGCAAGCTGGCTACACCTTC.

This rearrangement joins TRBV7-2 to TRBJ2-1, with D unclear. CDR1 is SGHTA, CDR2 FQGNSA, per germline. The CDR3 has 11 amino acids. The V gene lost 6 bases and the J gene lost 6 bases, with 6 bases spanning the gap. CDR3 sequence: CASREANEQFF. The CDR3 coding sequence is TGTGCCAGCAGGGAAGCCAATGAGCAGTTCTTC.

The rearrangement uses TRBV9 and TRBJ2-1; no clear D gene. The V end lost 3 bases, the J end lost 8 bases, and 12 bases lay between the germline ends. Germline values: CDR1 SGDLS, CDR2 YYNGEE. The CDR3 length is 13 residues. The CDR3 sequence: CASSATPHDEQFF. CDR3 DNA: TGTGCCAGCAGCGCGACCCCGCACGATGAGCAGTTCTTC.

The V gene is TRBV13, the J gene TRBJ2-1, with unresolved D. Germline V lookup: CDR1 PRHDT, CDR2 FYEKMQ (reference sequence). This CDR3 has 11 amino acids. Trimming pared 2 bases from V and 7 bases from J, leaving 3 bases between. In DNA, the CDR3 is TGTGCCAGCAGCTTATATAATGAGCAGTTCTTC. Protein product: CASSLYNEQFF.

The chain has TRBV5-6 and TRBJ2-1; 9 bases align to TRBD1. With V trimmed by 1 base and J by 9 bases, 11 bases remained unmatched. The CDR3 has 16 amino acids. CDR1 and CDR2 from the germline V gene are SGHDT and YYEEEE. The CDR3 nucleotides read TGTGCCAGCAGCTTGCGGGACAGGGAGCCTGGCGGTGAGCAGTTCTTC. Its translation is CASSLRDREPGGEQFF.

This sequence joins TRBV19 and TRBJ2-7, with 8 bases lining up with TRBD1. This CDR3 is built from 13 residues. CDR1 is LNHDA, CDR2 SQIVND, per germline (reference sequence). J lost 2 bases, V lost 8 bases, and 5 bases had no gene match. DNA of the CDR3: TGTGCCAGTGGAAGGACAGGGACCTACGAGCAGTACTTC. It codes for CASGRTGTYEQYF.

The chain couples TRBV3-1 (or the pseudogene TRBV3-2) to TRBJ2-5, with 9 bases matching TRBD2. From germline, CDR1 is LGHDT and CDR2 YNNKEL (reference sequence). Trimming at V came to 6 bases and at J to 2 bases, leaving 1 base not matched to a gene. The CDR3 loop spans 13 amino acids. The CDR3 here is CASRLAGQETQYF. The CDR3 DNA follows: TGTGCCAGCAGGCTAGCGGGACAAGAGACCCAGTACTTC.

The CDR3 sequence: CASSGTSGRPTPGELFF. The CDR3 DNA is TGTGCCAGCAGCGGGACTAGCGGGAGGCCAACGCCCGGGGAGCTGTTTTTT. V gene TRBV7-6 combines with J gene TRBJ2-2; 15 nucleotides align to TRBD2. This CDR3 contains 17 residues. Germline trimming cut 5 bases from V and 6 bases from J; bases unmatched to any gene: 7. Germline V gene sequence: CDR1 SGHVS, CDR2 FNYEAQ.